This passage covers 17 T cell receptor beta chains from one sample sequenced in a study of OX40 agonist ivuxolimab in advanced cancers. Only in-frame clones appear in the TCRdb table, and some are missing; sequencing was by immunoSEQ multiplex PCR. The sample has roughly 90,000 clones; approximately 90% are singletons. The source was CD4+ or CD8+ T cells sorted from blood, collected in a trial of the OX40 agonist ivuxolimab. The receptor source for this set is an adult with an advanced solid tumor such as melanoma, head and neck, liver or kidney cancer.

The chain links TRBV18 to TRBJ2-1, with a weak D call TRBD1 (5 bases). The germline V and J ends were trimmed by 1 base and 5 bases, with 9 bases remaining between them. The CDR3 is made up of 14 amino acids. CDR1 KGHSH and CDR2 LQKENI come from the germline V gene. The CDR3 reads CASSPQTVDNEQFF. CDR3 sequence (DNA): TGTGCCAGCTCACCACAGACAGTTGACAATGAGCAGTTCTTC.

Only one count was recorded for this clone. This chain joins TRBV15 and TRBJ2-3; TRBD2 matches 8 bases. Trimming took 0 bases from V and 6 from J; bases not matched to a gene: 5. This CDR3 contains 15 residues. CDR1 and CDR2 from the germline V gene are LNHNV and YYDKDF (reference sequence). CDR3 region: CATSRDQAGVDTQYF. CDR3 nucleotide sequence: TGTGCCACCAGCAGAGATCAAGCGGGAGTTGATACGCAGTATTTT.

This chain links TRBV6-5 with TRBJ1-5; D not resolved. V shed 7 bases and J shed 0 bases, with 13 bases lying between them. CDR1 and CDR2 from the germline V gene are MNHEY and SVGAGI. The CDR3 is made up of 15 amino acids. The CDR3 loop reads CASTVTKNSNQPQHF. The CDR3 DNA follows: TGTGCCAGCACGGTTACTAAGAATAGCAATCAGCCCCAGCATTTT.

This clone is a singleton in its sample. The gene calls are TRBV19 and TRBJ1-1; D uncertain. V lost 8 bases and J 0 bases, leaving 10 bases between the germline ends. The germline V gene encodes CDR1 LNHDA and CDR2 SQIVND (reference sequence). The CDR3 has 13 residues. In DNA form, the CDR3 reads TGTGCCAGTCAGGACCGAGTGAACACTGAAGCTTTCTTT. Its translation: CASQDRVNTEAFF.

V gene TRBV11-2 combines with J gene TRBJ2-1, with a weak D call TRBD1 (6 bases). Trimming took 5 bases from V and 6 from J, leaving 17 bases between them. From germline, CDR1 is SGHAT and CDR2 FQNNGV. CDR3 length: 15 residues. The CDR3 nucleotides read TGTGCCAGCAGCCGCCTCCAGGGGATGGGCAATGAGCAGTTCTTC. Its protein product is CASSRLQGMGNEQFF.

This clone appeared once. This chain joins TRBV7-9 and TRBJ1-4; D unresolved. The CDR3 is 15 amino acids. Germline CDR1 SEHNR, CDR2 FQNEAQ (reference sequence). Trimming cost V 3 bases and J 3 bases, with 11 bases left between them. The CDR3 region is CASSFQGGSNEKLFF. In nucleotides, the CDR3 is TGTGCCAGCAGCTTCCAAGGAGGGTCTAATGAAAAACTGTTTTTT.

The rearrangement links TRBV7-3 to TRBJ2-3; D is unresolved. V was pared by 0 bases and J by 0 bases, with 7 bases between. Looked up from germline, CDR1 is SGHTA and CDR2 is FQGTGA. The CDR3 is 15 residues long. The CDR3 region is CASSLTSASTDTQYF. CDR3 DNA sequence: TGTGCCAGCAGCTTAACTAGTGCTAGCACAGATACGCAGTATTTT.

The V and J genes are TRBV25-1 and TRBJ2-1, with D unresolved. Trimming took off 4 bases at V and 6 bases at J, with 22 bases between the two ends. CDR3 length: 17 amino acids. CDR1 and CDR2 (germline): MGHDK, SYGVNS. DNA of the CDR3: TGTGCCAGCAGTGTATCCCCCTATTACGGAGTCGGCAATGAGCAGTTCTTC. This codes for CASSVSPYYGVGNEQFF.

Here the CDR3 DNA reads TGTGCCAGTAGTCGGTACAATGAGCAGTTCTTC. It translates to CASSRYNEQFF. The rearrangement links TRBV19 to TRBJ2-1, with D unclear. Germline V gene data show CDR1 as LNHDA and CDR2 as SQIVND (reference sequence). V was pared by 5 bases and J by 4 bases, with 3 bases between. The CDR3 runs 11 residues.

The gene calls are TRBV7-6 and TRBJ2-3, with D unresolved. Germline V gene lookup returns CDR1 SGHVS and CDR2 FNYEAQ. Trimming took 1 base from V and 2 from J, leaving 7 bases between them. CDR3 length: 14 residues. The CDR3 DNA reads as TGTGCCAGCAGCTTAGGGCACTACACAGATACGCAGTATTTT. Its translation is CASSLGHYTDTQYF.

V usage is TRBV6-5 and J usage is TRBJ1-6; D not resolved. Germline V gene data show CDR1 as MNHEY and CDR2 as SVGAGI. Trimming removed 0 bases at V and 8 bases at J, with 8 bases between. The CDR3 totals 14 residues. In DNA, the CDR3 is TGTGCCAGCAGTTACTCGTTAAGGGATTCACCCCTCCACTTT. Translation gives CASSYSLRDSPLHF.

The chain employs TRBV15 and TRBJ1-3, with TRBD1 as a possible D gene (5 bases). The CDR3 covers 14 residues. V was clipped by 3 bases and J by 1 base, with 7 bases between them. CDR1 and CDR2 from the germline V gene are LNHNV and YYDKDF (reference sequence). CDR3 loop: CATSSRGSGNTIYF. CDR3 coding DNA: TGTGCCACCAGCAGTAGGGGTTCTGGAAACACCATATATTTT.

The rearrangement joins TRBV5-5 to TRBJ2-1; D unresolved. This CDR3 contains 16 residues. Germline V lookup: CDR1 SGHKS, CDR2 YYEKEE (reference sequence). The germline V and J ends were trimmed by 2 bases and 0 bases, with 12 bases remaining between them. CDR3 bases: TGTGCCAGCAGCTTCGACGTCTGGAGCTCCTACAATGAGCAGTTCTTC. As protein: CASSFDVWSSYNEQFF.

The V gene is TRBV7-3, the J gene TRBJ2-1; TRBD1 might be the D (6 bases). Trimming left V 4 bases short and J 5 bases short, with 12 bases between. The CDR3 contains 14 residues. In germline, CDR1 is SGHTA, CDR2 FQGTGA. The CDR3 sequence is CASSSSGVHNEQFF. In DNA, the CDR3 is TGTGCCAGCAGCTCATCAGGGGTCCACAATGAGCAGTTCTTC.

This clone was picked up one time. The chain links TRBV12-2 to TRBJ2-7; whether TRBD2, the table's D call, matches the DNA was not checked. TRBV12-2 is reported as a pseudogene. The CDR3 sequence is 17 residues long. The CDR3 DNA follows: TGTGCAAGTCGCTTAAGGGGGGGAGTTCCGGGCTCACGCGAGCAGTACTTC. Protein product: CASRLRGGVPGSREQYF.

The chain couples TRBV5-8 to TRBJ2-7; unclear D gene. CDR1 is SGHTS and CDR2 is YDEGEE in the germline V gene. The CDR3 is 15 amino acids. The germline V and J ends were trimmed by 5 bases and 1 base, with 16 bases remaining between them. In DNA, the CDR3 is TGTGCCAGCAGTGTTACCGGGTGGGGATCCTACGAGCAGTACTTC. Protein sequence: CASSVTGWGSYEQYF. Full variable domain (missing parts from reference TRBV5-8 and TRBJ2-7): EAGVTQSPTHLIKTRGQQATLRCSPISGHTSVYWYQQALGLGLQFLLWYDEGEERNRGNFPPRFSGRQFPNYSSELNVNALELEDSALYLCASSVTGWGSYEQYFGPGTRLTVT.

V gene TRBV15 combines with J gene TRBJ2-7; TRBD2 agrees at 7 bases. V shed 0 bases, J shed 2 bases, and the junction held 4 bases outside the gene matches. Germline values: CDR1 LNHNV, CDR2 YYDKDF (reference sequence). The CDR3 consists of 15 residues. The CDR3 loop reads CATSRDWGGAYEQYF. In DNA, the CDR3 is TGTGCCACCAGCAGAGATTGGGGGGGGGCCTACGAGCAGTACTTC.